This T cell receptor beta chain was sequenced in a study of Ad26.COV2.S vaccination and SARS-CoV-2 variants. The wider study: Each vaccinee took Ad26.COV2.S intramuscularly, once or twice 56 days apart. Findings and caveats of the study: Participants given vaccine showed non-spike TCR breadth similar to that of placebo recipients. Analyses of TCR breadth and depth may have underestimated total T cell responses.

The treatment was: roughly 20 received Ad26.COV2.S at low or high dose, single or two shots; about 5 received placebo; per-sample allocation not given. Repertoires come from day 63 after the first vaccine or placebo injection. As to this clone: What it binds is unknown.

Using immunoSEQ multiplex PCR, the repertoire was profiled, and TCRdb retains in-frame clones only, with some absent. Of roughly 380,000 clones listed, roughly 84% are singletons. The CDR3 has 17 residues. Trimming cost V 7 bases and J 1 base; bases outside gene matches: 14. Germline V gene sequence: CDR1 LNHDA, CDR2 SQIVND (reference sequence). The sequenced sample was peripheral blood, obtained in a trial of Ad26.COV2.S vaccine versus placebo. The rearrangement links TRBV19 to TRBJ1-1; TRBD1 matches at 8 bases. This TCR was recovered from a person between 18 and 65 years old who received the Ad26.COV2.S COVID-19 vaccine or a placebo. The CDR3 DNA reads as TGTGCCAGTACCCCCGACCCCGGGACAGGAAAGAACACTGAAGCTTTCTTT. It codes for CASTPDPGTGKNTEAFF. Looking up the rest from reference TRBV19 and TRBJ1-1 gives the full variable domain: DGGITQSPKYLFRKEGQNVTLSCEQNLNHDAMYWYRQDPGQGLRLIYYSQIVNDFQKGDIAEGYSVSREKKESFPLTVTSAQKNPTAFYLCASTPDPGTGKNTEAFFGQGTRLTVV.